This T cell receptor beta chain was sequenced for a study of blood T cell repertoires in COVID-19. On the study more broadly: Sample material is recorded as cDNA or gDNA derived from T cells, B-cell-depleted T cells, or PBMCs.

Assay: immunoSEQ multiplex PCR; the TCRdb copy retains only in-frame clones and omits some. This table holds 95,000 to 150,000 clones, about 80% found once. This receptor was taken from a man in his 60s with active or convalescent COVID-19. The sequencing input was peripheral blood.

In DNA form, the CDR3 reads TGTGCCAGTAGTATAGCTACTCCACTCGGCCGGGGCATTCAGTACTTC. Its protein is CASSIATPLGRGIQYF. The chain joins TRBV19 to TRBJ2-4; the D gene is possibly TRBD2 (5 bases). Trimming left V 1 base short and J 9 bases short, with 19 bases between. This CDR3 has 16 amino acids. Germline V CDR1 and CDR2: LNHDA, SQIVND (reference sequence). Complete variable domain (other parts from reference TRBV19 and TRBJ2-4): DGGITQSPKYLFRKEGQNVTLSCEQNLNHDAMYWYRQDPGQGLRLIYYSQIVNDFQKGDIAEGYSVSREKKESFPLTVTSAQKNPTAFYLCASSIATPLGRGIQYFGAGTRLSVL.